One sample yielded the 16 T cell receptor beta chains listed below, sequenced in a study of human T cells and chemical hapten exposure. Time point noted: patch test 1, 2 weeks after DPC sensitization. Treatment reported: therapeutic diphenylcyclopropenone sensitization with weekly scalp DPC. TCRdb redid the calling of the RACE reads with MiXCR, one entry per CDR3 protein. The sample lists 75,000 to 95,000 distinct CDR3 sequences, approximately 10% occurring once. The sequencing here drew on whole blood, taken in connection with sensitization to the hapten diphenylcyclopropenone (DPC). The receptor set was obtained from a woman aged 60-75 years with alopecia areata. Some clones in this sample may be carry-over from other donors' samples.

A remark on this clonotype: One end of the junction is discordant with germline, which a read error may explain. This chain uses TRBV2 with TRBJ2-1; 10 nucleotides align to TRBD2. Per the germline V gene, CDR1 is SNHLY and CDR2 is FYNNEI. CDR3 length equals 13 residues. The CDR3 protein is CASGGTSAPMGLF. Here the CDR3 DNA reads TGTGCCAGCGGCGGGACTAGCGCCCCAATGGGGCTCTTC. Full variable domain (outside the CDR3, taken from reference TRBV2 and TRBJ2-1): EPEVTQTPSHQVTQMGQEVILRCVPISNHLYFYWYRQILGQKVEFLVSFYNNEISEKSEIFDDQFSVERPDGSNFTLKIRSTKLEDSAMYFCASGGTSAPMGLFGPGTRLTVL.

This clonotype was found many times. CDR3 sequence (DNA): TGCAGTGCAAGCCAGGGTTCGGACTATGGCTACACCTTC. Protein: CSASQGSDYGYTF. The chain is built from TRBV20-1 and TRBJ1-2; TRBD1 is a possible D gene (5 bases). The CDR3 has 13 residues. V was clipped by 6 bases and J by 3 bases, with 14 bases between them. Per germline, CDR1 DFQATT and CDR2 SNEGSKA (reference sequence).

The CDR3 spells CASSQDGPGTSGGLRYNEQFF. CDR3 coding DNA: TGTGCCAGCAGCCAAGATGGCCCCGGGACTAGCGGGGGGTTAAGATACAATGAGCAGTTCTTC. The chain recombines TRBV4-2 with TRBJ2-1, with 15 bases lining up with TRBD2. Germline-derived CDR1 and CDR2 are LGHNA and YNFKEQ. After removal of 0 bases from V and 4 bases from J, the junction contained 13 bases not matched to a gene. This CDR3 is 21 amino acids long.

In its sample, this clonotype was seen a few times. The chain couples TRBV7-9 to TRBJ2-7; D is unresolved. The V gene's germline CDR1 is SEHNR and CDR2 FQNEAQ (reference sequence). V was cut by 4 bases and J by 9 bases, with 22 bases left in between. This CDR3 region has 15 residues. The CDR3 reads CASSWDPAVPSGQYF. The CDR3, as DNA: TGTGCCAGCAGCTGGGATCCGGCAGTCCCTTCGGGGCAGTACTTC.

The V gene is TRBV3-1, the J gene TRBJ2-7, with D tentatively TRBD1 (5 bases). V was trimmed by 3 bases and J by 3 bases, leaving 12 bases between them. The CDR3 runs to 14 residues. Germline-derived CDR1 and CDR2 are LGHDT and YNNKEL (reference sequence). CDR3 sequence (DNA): TGTGCCAGCAGCCATCAAGTGGGGCGCTACGAGCAGTACTTC. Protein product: CASSHQVGRYEQYF.

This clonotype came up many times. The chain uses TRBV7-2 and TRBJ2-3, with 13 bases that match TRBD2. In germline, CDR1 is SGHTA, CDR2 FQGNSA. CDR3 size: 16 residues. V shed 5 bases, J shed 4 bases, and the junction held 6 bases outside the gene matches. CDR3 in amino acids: CASSPKLAGGPDTQYF. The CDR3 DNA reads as TGTGCCAGCAGCCCTAAACTAGCGGGGGGGCCAGATACGCAGTATTTT.

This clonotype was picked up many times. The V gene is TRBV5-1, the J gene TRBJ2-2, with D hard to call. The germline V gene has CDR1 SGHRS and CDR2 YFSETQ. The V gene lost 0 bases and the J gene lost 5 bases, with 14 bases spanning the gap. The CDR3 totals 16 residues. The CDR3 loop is CASSLDTSAVTGELFF. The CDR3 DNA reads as TGCGCCAGCAGCTTGGATACGTCTGCCGTAACCGGGGAGCTGTTTTTT. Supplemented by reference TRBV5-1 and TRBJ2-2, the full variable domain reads KAGVTQTPRYLIKTRGQQVTLSCSPISGHRSVSWYQQTPGQGLQFLFEYFSETQRNKGNFPGRFSGRQFSNSRSEMNVSTLELGDSALYLCASSLDTSAVTGELFFGEGSRLTVL.

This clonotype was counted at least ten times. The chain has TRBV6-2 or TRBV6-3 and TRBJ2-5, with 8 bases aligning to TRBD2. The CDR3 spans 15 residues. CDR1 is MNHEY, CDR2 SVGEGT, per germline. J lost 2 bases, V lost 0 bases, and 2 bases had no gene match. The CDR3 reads CASSYSSGGQETQYF. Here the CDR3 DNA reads TGTGCCAGCAGTTACTCGAGCGGGGGACAAGAGACCCAGTACTTC.

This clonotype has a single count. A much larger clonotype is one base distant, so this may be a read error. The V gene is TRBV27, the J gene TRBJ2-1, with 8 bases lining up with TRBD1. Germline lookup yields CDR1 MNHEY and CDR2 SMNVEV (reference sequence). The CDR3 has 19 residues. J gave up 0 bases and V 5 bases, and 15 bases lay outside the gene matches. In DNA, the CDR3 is TGTGCCAGCAGTGTAAACAGGGGGGCTTTCCCCAGCTCCTACAATGAGCAGTTCTTC. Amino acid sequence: CASSVNRGAFPSSYNEQFF.

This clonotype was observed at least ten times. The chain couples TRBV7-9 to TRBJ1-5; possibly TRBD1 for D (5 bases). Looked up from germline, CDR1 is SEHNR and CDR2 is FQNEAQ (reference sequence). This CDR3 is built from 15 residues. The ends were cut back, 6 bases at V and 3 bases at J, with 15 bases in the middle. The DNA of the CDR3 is TGTGCCAGCAGTTCTGGGAAAGGGGTCAATCAGCCCCAGCATTTT. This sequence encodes CASSSGKGVNQPQHF.

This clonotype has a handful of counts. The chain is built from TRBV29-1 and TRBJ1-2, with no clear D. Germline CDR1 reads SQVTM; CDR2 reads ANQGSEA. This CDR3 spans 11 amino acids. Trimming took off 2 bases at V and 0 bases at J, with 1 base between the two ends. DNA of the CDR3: TGCAGCGTTGAACCTAACTATGGCTACACCTTC. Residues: CSVEPNYGYTF.

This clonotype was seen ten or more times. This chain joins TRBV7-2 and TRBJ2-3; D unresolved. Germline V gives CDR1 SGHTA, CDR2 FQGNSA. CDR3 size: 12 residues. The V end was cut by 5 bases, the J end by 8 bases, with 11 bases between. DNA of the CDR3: TGTGCCAGCAGCCCGCAAACGGGTACGCAGTATTTT. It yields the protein CASSPQTGTQYF.

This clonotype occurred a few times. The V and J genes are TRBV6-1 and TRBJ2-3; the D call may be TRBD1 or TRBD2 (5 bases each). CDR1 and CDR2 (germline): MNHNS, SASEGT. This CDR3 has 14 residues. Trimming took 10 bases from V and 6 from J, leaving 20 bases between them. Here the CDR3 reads CATKRDPEADTQYF. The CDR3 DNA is TGTGCCACCAAACGGGACCCCGAGGCCGATACGCAGTATTTT.

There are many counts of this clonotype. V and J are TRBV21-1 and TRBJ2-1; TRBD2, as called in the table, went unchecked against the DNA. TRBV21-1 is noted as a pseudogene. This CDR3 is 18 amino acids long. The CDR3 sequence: CASSKAGRGSPSYNEQFF. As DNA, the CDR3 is TGTGCCAGCAGCAAAGCAGGGAGGGGTTCCCCTTCCTACAATGAGCAGTTCTTC.

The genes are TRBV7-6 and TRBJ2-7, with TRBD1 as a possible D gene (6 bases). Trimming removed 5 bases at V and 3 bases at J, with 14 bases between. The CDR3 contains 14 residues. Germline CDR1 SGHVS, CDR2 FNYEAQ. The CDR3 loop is CASSVNRDNYEQYF. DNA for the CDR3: TGTGCCAGCAGCGTAAACCGGGACAACTACGAGCAGTACTTC. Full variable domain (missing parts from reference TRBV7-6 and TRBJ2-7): GAGVSQSPRYKVTKRGQDVALRCDPISGHVSLYWYRQALGQGPEFLTYFNYEAQQDKSGLPNDRFSAERPEGSISTLTIQRTEQRDSAMYRCASSVNRDNYEQYFGPGTRLTVT.

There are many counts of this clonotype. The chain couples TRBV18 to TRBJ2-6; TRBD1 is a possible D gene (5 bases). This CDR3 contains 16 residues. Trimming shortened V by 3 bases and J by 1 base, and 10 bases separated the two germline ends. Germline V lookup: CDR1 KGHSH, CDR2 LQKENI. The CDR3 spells CASSPWAGSGANVLTF. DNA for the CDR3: TGTGCCAGCTCACCGTGGGCAGGGTCTGGGGCCAACGTCCTGACTTTC.